These 32 T cell receptor beta chains were all obtained from the same sample, sequenced in a study of metastatic and nonmetastatic thyroid tumors. TCRdb reprocessed the PCR reads using MiXCR. The sample lists 15,000 to 20,000 clones, approximately 37% seen once, with about 23% in the top ten. Thyroid surgery took place with no prior treatment in any patient. Sequenced: tumor tissue. The receptor source for this set is a female donor with papillary thyroid cancer or a benign thyroid nodule (not recorded which). Some clones in this sample may be carry-over from other donors' samples.

The chain couples TRBV10-3 to TRBJ2-7, with 7 bases identical to TRBD1. This CDR3 contains 14 residues. CDR1 is ENHRY and CDR2 is SYGVKD in the germline V gene. The V segment lost 4 bases and the J segment 2 bases; nucleotides outside the gene matches: 5. The CDR3 nucleotides are TGTGCCATCAGTGGTGACAGGGCTCCCTACGAGCAGTACTTC. It yields the protein CAISGDRAPYEQYF.

The CDR3 nucleotides are TGTGCCAGCACCTCGGAGGGAAGGAGGAACGGCTACAATGAGCAGTTCTTC. Its translation is CASTSEGRRNGYNEQFF. The J gene is TRBJ2-1, the V gene TRBV5-4; a weak D match, TRBD2 (6 bases). Germline CDR1 and CDR2: SGHNT and YYREEE (reference sequence). V dropped 6 bases and J dropped 3 bases, with 22 bases sitting between them. The CDR3 runs to 17 residues.

V is TRBV12-3 or TRBV12-4 and J is TRBJ2-2; no reliable D call. Trimming removed 5 bases at V and 3 bases at J, with 10 bases between. The CDR3 is made up of 14 amino acids. CDR3 DNA: TGTGCCAGCAGTCCATCTCAGTACACCGGGGAGCTGTTTTTT. This encodes CASSPSQYTGELFF.

This clone was counted between two and nine times. This likely comes from a read error, as the CDR3 has no conserved phenylalanine or tryptophan at its end. This chain links TRBV6-4 with TRBJ2-3, with a weak D call TRBD1 (6 bases). The CDR3 runs to 15 residues. The V end lost 5 bases, the J end lost 4 bases, and 16 bases lay between the germline ends. The germline V gene encodes CDR1 MRHNA and CDR2 SNTAGT. The CDR3 spells CASSSAPSGADTQYL. The DNA for the CDR3 is TGTGCCAGCAGTTCAGCGCCATCAGGGGCAGATACGCAGTATCTT.

This clone qualifies as large. The chain joins TRBV29-1 to TRBJ2-3; 8 bases agree with TRBD2. The ends lost 6 bases at V and 5 bases at J; junction bases unmatched: 10. This CDR3 is 14 amino acids long. The germline gives CDR1 SQVTM, CDR2 ANQGSEA. CDR3 loop: CSVRGPTSVDTQYF. The CDR3 nucleotides are TGCAGCGTCCGAGGTCCGACTAGCGTAGATACGCAGTATTTT.

The chain recombines TRBV5-1 with TRBJ2-1, with TRBD2 matching 15 bases. V was clipped by 4 bases and J by 8 bases; unmatched bases: 1. The CDR3 consists of 14 residues. Germline lookup yields CDR1 SGHRS and CDR2 YFSETQ. The CDR3 coding sequence is TGCGCCAGCAGCAGGACTAGCGGGGGGGATGAGCAGTTCTTC. It translates to CASSRTSGGDEQFF. Looking up the rest from reference TRBV5-1 and TRBJ2-1 gives the full variable domain: KAGVTQTPRYLIKTRGQQVTLSCSPISGHRSVSWYQQTPGQGLQFLFEYFSETQRNKGNFPGRFSGRQFSNSRSEMNVSTLELGDSALYLCASSRTSGGDEQFFGPGTRLTVL.

This clone came up a few times. Germline is not matched at one junction end, which may reflect a read error. This chain uses TRBV27 with TRBJ2-1; 13 bases line up with TRBD2. Germline V gene data show CDR1 as MNHEY and CDR2 as SMNVEV (reference sequence). The CDR3 is made up of 17 amino acids. The CDR3 is CASSWRRGLAGHNEQFF. CDR3 coding DNA: TGTGCCAGCAGTTGGAGACGGGGACTAGCGGGGCACAATGAACAGTTCTTC.

The chain links TRBV6-1 to TRBJ1-1; possible D gene TRBD1, 5 bases. In germline, CDR1 is MNHNS, CDR2 SASEGT. V was shortened by 6 bases and J by 2 bases, with 13 bases between the two germline ends. There are 14 residues in the CDR3. The CDR3 region is CASSKVQGNTEAFF. As DNA, the CDR3 is TGTGCCAGCAGCAAAGTCCAGGGCAACACTGAAGCTTTCTTT.

The CDR3 DNA follows: TGTGCTAGTGGTCCTGGTGGGGACAATCAGCCCCAGCATTTT. Encoded protein: CASGPGGDNQPQHF. The chain joins TRBV12-5 to TRBJ1-5; D unresolved. Trimming cost V 5 bases and J 3 bases, with 11 bases left between them. The germline CDR1 and CDR2 sequences are LGHNT and FRNRAP. This CDR3 has 14 amino acids.

V is TRBV28 and J is TRBJ1-1; no clear D gene. Trimming removed 10 bases from V and 3 bases from J, with 9 bases in between. This CDR3 is built from 11 residues. From germline, CDR1 is MDHEN and CDR2 SYDVKM. CDR3 amino acids: CATASYTEAFF. CDR3 nucleotides: TGTGCCACAGCCAGCTACACTGAAGCTTTCTTT.

The chain employs TRBV10-3 and TRBJ2-5, with 10 positions matching TRBD2. CDR1 and CDR2 from the germline V gene are ENHRY and SYGVKD. V dropped 11 bases and J dropped 2; count of bases not matched to a gene: 14. The length of the CDR3 is 16 residues. CDR3 loop: CAPIGTSERVQETQYF. The CDR3, as DNA: TGTGCCCCCATTGGGACTAGCGAGAGGGTTCAAGAGACCCAGTACTTC.

The chain joins TRBV15 to TRBJ2-7; D remains unclear. The germline gives CDR1 LNHNV, CDR2 YYDKDF (reference sequence). V was cut by 0 bases and J by 4 bases, with 7 bases left in between. This CDR3 has 13 residues. The CDR3 sequence: CATSRDQGYEQYF. Written as DNA, the CDR3 is TGTGCCACCAGCAGAGATCAAGGTTACGAGCAGTACTTC.

This clone was seen at least ten times. The V and J genes are TRBV6-1 and TRBJ1-1; D may be TRBD1 (5 bases). The CDR3 runs to 13 residues. Trimming removed 11 bases at V and 3 bases at J, with 16 bases between. In germline, CDR1 is MNHNS, CDR2 SASEGT. The CDR3 region has the DNA TGTGCCGCGGGGGTCGAAGGGGACACTGAAGCTTTCTTT. Encoded protein: CAAGVEGDTEAFF.

The chain combines TRBV30 with TRBJ1-6; weak D call: TRBD1 (6 bases). The V gene lost 0 bases and the J gene lost 8 bases, with 11 bases spanning the gap. The germline CDR1 and CDR2 sequences are GTSNPN and SVGIG (reference sequence). This CDR3 region has 14 residues. Here the CDR3 DNA reads TGTGCCTGGAGTGTCGGGGGCACTTATTCACCCCTCCACTTT. This sequence encodes CAWSVGGTYSPLHF.

This clone was counted a few times. The J gene is TRBJ1-5, the V gene TRBV28; D might be TRBD1 (5 bases). Germline V gene sequence: CDR1 MDHEN, CDR2 SYDVKM. The CDR3 covers 14 residues. V was clipped by 6 bases and J by 9 bases, with 18 bases between them. CDR3 nucleotides: TGTGCCAGCAGGGCTGGGACCGCTGATGGGCCCCAGCATTTT. It is translated as CASRAGTADGPQHF.

The chain combines TRBV2 with TRBJ2-7; 7 bases map to TRBD1. Germline trimming cut 6 bases from V and 4 bases from J; bases unmatched to any gene: 9. The CDR3 is made up of 14 amino acids. From germline, CDR1 is SNHLY and CDR2 FYNNEI. This CDR3 is CASSRQGLTYEQYF. The CDR3 region has the DNA TGTGCCAGCAGCCGACAGGGTCTTACGTACGAGCAGTACTTC.

The sample holds a few counts of this clone. The J gene is TRBJ1-3, the V gene TRBV12-3 or TRBV12-4; 7 bases fit TRBD1. The CDR3 sequence is 13 residues long. Trimming at V came to 4 bases and at J to 7 bases, leaving 4 bases not matched to a gene. The CDR3 loop reads CASSSVQGNTIYF. The CDR3, as DNA: TGTGCCAGCAGTTCGGTACAGGGGAACACCATATATTTT.

The chain combines TRBV5-6 with TRBJ1-5; D is ambiguous. Germline CDR1 and CDR2: SGHDT and YYEEEE. The V end lost 0 bases, the J end lost 2 bases, and 9 bases lay between the germline ends. The CDR3 is made up of 15 amino acids. CDR3 protein: CASSLGQARNQPQHF. The CDR3 nucleotides are TGTGCCAGCAGCTTGGGGCAGGCCCGCAATCAGCCCCAGCATTTT. Full variable domain (remainder filled in from reference TRBV5-6 and TRBJ1-5): DAGVTQSPTHLIKTRGQQVTLRCSPKSGHDTVSWYQQALGQGPQFIFQYYEEEERQRGNFPDRFSGHQFPNYSSELNVNALLLGDSALYLCASSLGQARNQPQHFGDGTRLSIL.

V usage is TRBV28 and J usage is TRBJ2-1; D possibly uses TRBD1 or TRBD2 (5 bases each). Germline V lookup: CDR1 MDHEN, CDR2 SYDVKM. The germline V and J ends were trimmed by 5 bases and 9 bases, with 17 bases remaining between them. The CDR3 has 14 residues. The CDR3 spells CASSVTSTRGEQFF. The DNA of the CDR3 is TGTGCCAGCAGTGTGACAAGCACTAGGGGTGAGCAGTTCTTC.

V gene TRBV24-1 combines with J gene TRBJ2-1, with D unclear. Looked up from germline, CDR1 is KGHDR and CDR2 is SFDVKD. CDR3 length: 13 amino acids. Trimming shortened V by 3 bases and J by 7 bases, and 9 bases separated the two germline ends. The CDR3 bases are TGTGCCACCAGTGATCGACTTGGGAATGAGCAGTTCTTC. Its protein product is CATSDRLGNEQFF.

V usage is TRBV20-1 and J usage is TRBJ1-5; D might be TRBD1 (5 bases). The CDR3 runs 16 residues. The ends were cut back, 6 bases at V and 1 base at J, with 19 bases in the middle. Germline-derived CDR1 and CDR2 are DFQATT and SNEGSKA (reference sequence). CDR3 region: CSAMGRRLASNQPQHF. Here the CDR3 DNA reads TGCAGTGCCATGGGACGGCGACTAGCAAGCAATCAGCCCCAGCATTTT.

V gene TRBV6-1 combines with J gene TRBJ1-1; 8 bases match TRBD1. J gave up 4 bases and V 5 bases, and 9 bases lay outside the gene matches. The CDR3 is 15 amino acids. The V gene's germline CDR1 is MNHNS and CDR2 SASEGT. The CDR3 loop reads CASSRFQGASTEAFF. The CDR3 region has the DNA TGTGCCAGCAGTCGATTCCAGGGGGCAAGCACTGAAGCTTTCTTT.

This chain joins TRBV14 and TRBJ2-1; weak D call: TRBD1 (5 bases). Germline V gives CDR1 SGHDN, CDR2 FVKESK. The CDR3 is made up of 16 amino acids. Trimming took 2 bases from V and 7 from J, leaving 18 bases between them. The CDR3 sequence is CASSQSYAGLDNEQFF. The CDR3 DNA sequence: TGTGCCAGCAGCCAATCGTACGCAGGGTTGGATAATGAGCAGTTCTTC.

This rearrangement joins TRBV28 to TRBJ1-6, with D possibly matching TRBD1 (6 bases). V was cut by 5 bases and J by 6 bases, with 14 bases left in between. This CDR3 has 15 amino acids. Germline loops: CDR1 MDHEN, CDR2 SYDVKM. CDR3 nucleotides: TGTGCCAGCAGTACCGGGCAGGGGCGTAATTCACCCCTCCACTTT. Translating it yields CASSTGQGRNSPLHF. Variable domain in full (rest from reference TRBV28 and TRBJ1-6): DVKVTQSSRYLVKRTGEKVFLECVQDMDHENMFWYRQDPGLGLRLIYFSYDVKMKEKGDIPEGYSVSREKKERFSLILESASTNQTSMYLCASSTGQGRNSPLHFGNGTRLTVT.

This clone turned up a few times. The same CDR3 is also encoded by other DNA sequences in this sample. The chain combines TRBV2 with TRBJ2-7; 10 bases agree with TRBD2. Losses at the gene ends were 6 bases for V and 5 bases for J; bases not matched to a gene: 7. The CDR3 has 14 residues. Germline loops: CDR1 SNHLY, CDR2 FYNNEI. The CDR3 DNA is TGTGCCAGCAGGACCGGGACTAGCGATCACGAGCAGTACTTC. This sequence encodes CASRTGTSDHEQYF.

This clone appeared a few times. The chain combines TRBV28 with TRBJ1-2; 7 bases map to TRBD1. Germline V CDR1 and CDR2: MDHEN, SYDVKM. The CDR3 spans 12 residues. V gave up 7 bases and J gave up 7 bases; unmatched junction bases: 6. The CDR3 DNA reads TGTGCCAGCACCTCACAGGGGACTGGCTACACCTTC. Residues: CASTSQGTGYTF.

This chain connects TRBV20-1 to TRBJ2-7; TRBD1 aligns across 7 bases. The length of the CDR3 is 15 residues. V dropped 2 bases and J dropped 3; count of bases not matched to a gene: 10. From germline, CDR1 is DFQATT and CDR2 SNEGSKA (reference sequence). In DNA, the CDR3 is TGCAGTGCTAGAAAGACAGGGTTAAGAAGCTACGAGCAGTACTTC. Amino acids: CSARKTGLRSYEQYF.

This clone has a single count. The chain employs TRBV11-2 and TRBJ1-6, with D unresolved. CDR3 length: 13 amino acids. Germline CDR1 SGHAT, CDR2 FQNNGV. V was trimmed by 4 bases and J by 8 bases, leaving 9 bases between them. CDR3 loop: CASSSDGDSPLHF. CDR3 coding DNA: TGTGCCAGCAGCTCTGACGGGGATTCACCCCTCCACTTT.

This clone was found a few times. The V gene is TRBV6-2 or TRBV6-3, the J gene TRBJ1-1; tentative D call: TRBD1 (5 bases). Germline values: CDR1 MNHEY, CDR2 SVGEGT. Deletions cut 6 bases from V and 4 bases from J, with 15 bases between. This CDR3 comprises 14 residues. CDR3 bases: TGTGCCAGCAGAAGGTTGATGGGGGGCACTGAAGCTTTCTTT. Its protein product is CASRRLMGGTEAFF.

The V and J genes are TRBV12-5 and TRBJ2-1; D is unresolved. The V end was cut by 3 bases, the J end by 12 bases, with 18 bases between. The CDR3 extends over 14 amino acids. Germline lookup yields CDR1 LGHNT and CDR2 FRNRAP. The CDR3 DNA reads as TGTGCTAGTGGTTTTTTAACTGACGGGCGCGGGCAGTTCTTC. Translating it yields CASGFLTDGRGQFF.

This clone came up a few times. The genes are TRBV6-1 and TRBJ2-7; 7 bases fit TRBD2. V shed 8 bases and J 4 bases; nucleotides not matched to a gene: 11. CDR1 is MNHNS, CDR2 SASEGT, per germline. This CDR3 is built from 14 residues. CDR3 region: CASWEGLLRYEQYF. Here the CDR3 DNA reads TGTGCCAGCTGGGAGGGACTCCTCAGGTACGAGCAGTACTTC.

V usage is TRBV6-2 or TRBV6-3 and J usage is TRBJ2-3; D unresolved. This CDR3 contains 16 residues. Between the trimmed V and J ends, which lost 2 bases and 0 bases, there was a span of 12 bases. The V gene's germline CDR1 is MNHEY and CDR2 SVGEGT. In nucleotides, the CDR3 is TGTGCCAGCAGTTACGGCGGCAGGCCAAGCACAGATACGCAGTATTTT. Its translation: CASSYGGRPSTDTQYF.